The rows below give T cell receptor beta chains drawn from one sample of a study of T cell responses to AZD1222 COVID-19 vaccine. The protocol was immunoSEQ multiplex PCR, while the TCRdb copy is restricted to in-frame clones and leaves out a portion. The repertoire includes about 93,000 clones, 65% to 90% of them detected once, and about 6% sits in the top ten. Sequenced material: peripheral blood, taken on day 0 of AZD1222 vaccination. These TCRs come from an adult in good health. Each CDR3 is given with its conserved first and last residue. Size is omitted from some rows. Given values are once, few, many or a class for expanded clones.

CASSFRDTEAFF	-	TRBV5-5	TRBJ1-1
CASSESGEAFF	once	TRBV25-1	TRBJ1-1
CASSPVLAGPYNEQFF	-	TRBV4-1	TRBJ2-1
CASSQGAGHTDTQYF	-	TRBV3-1/TRBV3-2	TRBJ2-3
CAWSPDRGSYNEQFF	-	TRBV30	TRBJ2-1
CASSESERSSYEQYF	-	TRBV6-1	TRBJ2-7
CASSQKRRGLSHNNQPQHF	-	TRBV5-6	TRBJ1-5
CASSVGAGELFF	few	TRBV2	TRBJ2-2
CASSPLQATNEKLFF	-	TRBV19	TRBJ1-4
CASSLLLSSASGRGETQYF	-	TRBV7-2	TRBJ2-5
CAIRIQGYEQYF	-	TRBV10-3	TRBJ2-7
CAWSVRGVRDTEAFF	-	TRBV30	TRBJ1-1
CASSQQGNYGYTF	once	TRBV4-1	TRBJ1-2
CASSSDNYGYTF	-	TRBV12-3/TRBV12-4	TRBJ1-2
CASNFGVGSEAFF	-	TRBV3-1/TRBV3-2	TRBJ1-1
CASSWTGEGGYTF	once	TRBV6-5	TRBJ1-2
CASSLVPQGSTEAFF	-	TRBV11-2	TRBJ1-1
CASSSAGTGAYEQYF	-	TRBV6-2/TRBV6-3	TRBJ2-7
CASSPSGYSNQPQHF	-	TRBV19	TRBJ1-5
CASSLIVVPPPGELFF	-	TRBV5-6	TRBJ2-2
CASSNRGDGELFF	-	TRBV2	TRBJ2-2
CASDNLSGANVLTF	-	TRBV19	TRBJ2-6